Below, 16 T cell receptor beta chains from the same sample are listed, as sequenced in a study of low-dose radiotherapy and immunotherapy resistance in tumors. Alpha and beta chains were covered, as first-strand cDNA relied on TRAV- and TRBV-specific primers. TCR amplification involved 20 PCR cycles with a constant-region primer and V-primer adapter. TCRdb analysed the reads with MiXCR anew, one entry per CDR3 protein. There are thousands of distinct CDR3 sequences in the sample; around 60% occur only once, and roughly 9.4% lies in the top ten. Receptors originate from a human donor with advanced metastatic prostate, ovarian, gallbladder or colorectal cancer (not recorded which). This table probably holds off-target reads from a library built for another chain.

The CDR3 protein is CASGGSGDEQYF. Here the CDR3 DNA reads TGTGCCTCCGGCGGGAGTGGAGACGAGCAGTACTTC. The chain employs TRBV6-2 or TRBV6-3 and TRBJ2-7; 7 positions agree with TRBD2. The J segment lost 5 bases and the V segment lost 11 bases, leaving 9 bases of the junction unmatched. This CDR3 is 12 amino acids long. Per the germline V gene, CDR1 is MNHEY and CDR2 is SVGEGT.

The chain combines TRBV28 with TRBJ1-5; no clear D. The CDR3 has 12 residues. Trimming pared 5 bases from V and 10 bases from J, leaving 12 bases between. Germline V CDR1 and CDR2: MDHEN, SYDVKM. The CDR3 reads CASSPSRSPQHF. The CDR3 DNA reads TGTGCCAGCAGTCCATCTAGAAGTCCCCAGCATTTT.

The chain joins TRBV7-2 to TRBJ1-2, with D tentatively TRBD1 (5 bases). The CDR3 is 14 residues long. Per germline, CDR1 SGHTA and CDR2 FQGNSA. The V and J ends lost 7 bases and 2 bases respectively, with 14 bases between them. The CDR3 protein is CASTKLTENYGYTF. CDR3 in DNA: TGTGCCAGCACCAAACTGACAGAGAACTATGGCTACACCTTC.

There are a few counts of this clonotype. The chain carries TRBV28 and TRBJ2-1; 14 nucleotides line up with TRBD2. The CDR3 spans 18 residues. Germline V gene data show CDR1 as MDHEN and CDR2 as SYDVKM. The trim removed 1 base at V and 7 bases at J, leaving 9 bases unmatched. The DNA for the CDR3 is TGTGCCAGCAGTTTATTCTCCCGGACTAGCGGGAGGATGAATGAGCAGTTCTTC. Its protein product is CASSLFSRTSGRMNEQFF.

The genes are TRBV5-1 and TRBJ2-1, with TRBD2 as a possible D gene (6 bases). The germline gives CDR1 SGHRS, CDR2 YFSETQ. The ends were cut back, 4 bases at V and 10 bases at J, with 21 bases in the middle. The CDR3 is 15 residues long. This CDR3 reads CASSPGLDIQWEQFF. The DNA for the CDR3 is TGCGCCAGCAGCCCGGGACTCGATATACAATGGGAGCAGTTCTTC.

The sample holds a few counts of this clonotype. The rearrangement links TRBV28 to TRBJ1-2, with D maybe TRBD1 (5 bases). This CDR3 region has 12 residues. Trimming removed 3 bases at V and 4 bases at J, with 6 bases between. Germline loops: CDR1 MDHEN, CDR2 SYDVKM. The CDR3 sequence is CASSFGGYGYTF. The DNA of the CDR3 is TGTGCCAGCAGTTTCGGGGGCTATGGCTACACCTTC.

This clonotype showed up just a few times. The chain joins TRBV4-1 to TRBJ2-1; a possible D gene is TRBD2 (5 bases). V was cut by 3 bases and J by 6 bases, with 18 bases left in between. Germline CDR1 MGHRA, CDR2 YSYEKL. CDR3 length: 16 amino acids. Written as DNA, the CDR3 is TGCGCCAGCAGCCATGATGGACTTAGAATGGGCAATGAGCAGTTCTTC. This gives the protein CASSHDGLRMGNEQFF.

The V call is TRBV7-2, the J call TRBJ2-1; D is possibly TRBD2 (6 bases). The germline V gene has CDR1 SGHTA and CDR2 FQGNSA. This CDR3 region has 16 residues. V dropped 4 bases and J dropped 4 bases, with 17 bases sitting between them. The CDR3 DNA reads as TGTGCCAGCAGCTACCGACTAGGGAGTGGGTACAATGAGCAGTTCTTC. Translation gives CASSYRLGSGYNEQFF. The full variable domain, completed using reference TRBV7-2 and TRBJ2-1, is GAGVSQSPSNKVTEKGKDVELRCDPISGHTALYWYRQSLGQGLEFLIYFQGNSAPDKSGLPSDRFSAERTGGSVSTLTIQRTQQEDSAVYLCASSYRLGSGYNEQFFGPGTRLTVL.

In this sample, this clonotype turned up a few times. The junction differs from germline at one of its ends, possibly a read error. The chain carries TRBV7-6 and TRBJ2-5; TRBD2 matches 12 bases. The CDR3 is made up of 17 amino acids. Germline CDR1 is SGHVS and CDR2 is FNYEAQ. The CDR3, as DNA: TGTGCTAGCAGCCGCGGAGGACTAGCGGGGAACCAAGAGACCCAGTACTTC. Translated: CASSRGGLAGNQETQYF.

The rearrangement joins TRBV19 to TRBJ2-1; 8 bases map to TRBD1. The length of the CDR3 is 13 residues. Germline assignment: CDR1 LNHDA and CDR2 SQIVND (reference sequence). V dropped 4 bases and J dropped 9; count of bases not matched to a gene: 5. CDR3 coding DNA: TGTGCCAGTAGTACACAGGGGGGCGGTGAGCAGTTCTTC. It specifies CASSTQGGGEQFF.

The V gene is TRBV7-2, the J gene TRBJ1-1, with D possibly TRBD1 on 6 matching bases. Trimming removed 7 bases from V and 4 bases from J, with 19 bases in between. Germline CDR1 is SGHTA and CDR2 is FQGNSA. The CDR3 is made up of 15 amino acids. The CDR3 nucleotides are TGTGCCAGCACCACGCGGCAGGGGAGGGTCACTGAAGCTTTCTTT. Protein: CASTTRQGRVTEAFF.

The table lists this clonotype with a few counts. This chain links TRBV6-2 or TRBV6-3 with TRBJ1-5, with 7 nucleotides matching TRBD1. This CDR3 contains 17 residues. Trimming removed 0 bases from V and 7 bases from J; junction bases left unmatched: 12. Per germline, CDR1 MNHEY and CDR2 SVGEGT. CDR3 DNA sequence: TGTGCCAGCAGTTACTCGAGTAAGGGGGCGAATAGGCAGCCCCAGCATTTT. It specifies CASSYSSKGANRQPQHF.

The chain carries TRBV28 and TRBJ1-1; no clear D gene. V dropped 0 bases and J dropped 4 bases, with 9 bases sitting between them. Germline CDR1 is MDHEN and CDR2 is SYDVKM. CDR3 length: 14 amino acids. The CDR3 DNA follows: TGTGCCAGCAGTTTATGGGGGAGCGGCACTGAAGCTTTCTTT. This encodes CASSLWGSGTEAFF.

This clonotype was seen more than once but under ten times. The chain joins TRBV9 to TRBJ2-7; 7 nucleotides agree with TRBD2. Germline V gene lookup returns CDR1 SGDLS and CDR2 YYNGEE. The CDR3 totals 20 residues. Trimming cost V 4 bases and J 7 bases; bases outside gene matches: 29. The CDR3 nucleotides are TGTGCCAGCAGCCTCGCGGCGGGAGATCCGGGCCCCACTCGCCGCGGGGAGCAGTACTTC. The encoded protein is CASSLAAGDPGPTRRGEQYF.

V usage is TRBV10-3 and J usage is TRBJ1-1; the D gene is possibly TRBD1 (6 bases). The germline V gene encodes CDR1 ENHRY and CDR2 SYGVKD. V was trimmed by 10 bases and J by 8 bases, leaving 17 bases between them. The CDR3 consists of 12 residues. CDR3 sequence reads: CATMGGDREAFF. DNA for the CDR3: TGTGCCACAATGGGGGGAGACAGGGAAGCTTTCTTT.

The chain links TRBV6-8 to TRBJ1-1; possibly TRBD1 for D (6 bases). Per the germline V gene, CDR1 is MNHGY and CDR2 is SAAAGT. With 2 bases removed from V and 8 bases from J, the gap between germline ends came to 15 bases. CDR3 length: 14 amino acids. CDR3 region: CASSYDTGQREAFF. CDR3 coding DNA: TGTGCCAGCAGTTACGATACCGGACAGCGAGAAGCTTTCTTT.